Shown below are 27 T cell receptor beta chains from a single sample sequenced in a study of blood T cell repertoires in COVID-19. Clones were read by immunoSEQ multiplex PCR, and TCRdb kept only the in-frame ones, dropping some. The sample lists some 150,000 clones, roughly 90% occurring once. Sequences were obtained from peripheral blood. The receptor set was obtained from a man aged 55 to 70 with acute or convalescent COVID-19.

The V gene is TRBV2, the J gene TRBJ2-7; D ambiguous. Germline loops: CDR1 SNHLY, CDR2 FYNNEI. Trimming took off 8 bases at V and 5 bases at J, with 10 bases between the two ends. The CDR3 contains 11 residues. This chain's CDR3 is CASSGPNEQYF. The DNA for the CDR3 is TGTGCCAGCTCAGGTCCCAACGAGCAGTACTTC.

The J gene is TRBJ2-3, the V gene TRBV6-2 or TRBV6-3; 10 nucleotides align to TRBD2. The CDR3 length is 18 residues. Germline CDR1 reads MNHEY; CDR2 reads SVGEGT. The ends lost 4 bases at V and 4 bases at J; junction bases unmatched: 14. The CDR3 is CASSSALKRGGRADTQYF. The CDR3 bases are TGTGCCAGCAGTTCCGCCTTAAAGCGGGGGGGCCGCGCAGATACGCAGTATTTT.

A single count supports this clone. The chain is built from TRBV29-1 and TRBJ1-2; 7 positions agree with TRBD1. The junction had 3 bases not matched to a gene; V was cut back by 1 base and J by 4 bases. Per germline, CDR1 SQVTM and CDR2 ANQGSEA. This CDR3 has 13 amino acids. The CDR3 coding sequence is TGCAGCGTTGAAGTAGGGGGCGGCTATGGCTACACCTTC. It translates to CSVEVGGGYGYTF.

This clone appeared a single time. The gene calls are TRBV5-6 and TRBJ1-2, with a possible D match to TRBD1 (5 bases). The CDR3 totals 15 residues. CDR1 is SGHDT and CDR2 is YYEEEE in the germline V gene. Trimming stripped 0 bases from V and 2 bases from J, with 11 bases between. The CDR3 sequence is CASSLDLGANYGYTF. The CDR3 DNA reads as TGTGCCAGCAGCTTGGATCTAGGGGCGAACTATGGCTACACCTTC.

J is TRBJ1-2 and V is TRBV6-5; the match to TRBD1 covers 9 bases. CDR1 is MNHEY and CDR2 is SVGAGI in the germline V gene. Trimming cost V 5 bases and J 6 bases; bases outside gene matches: 7. The CDR3 contains 14 residues. The CDR3 is CASSISGTGNGYTF. The CDR3 region has the DNA TGTGCCAGCAGTATCTCCGGGACAGGGAATGGCTACACCTTC.

The chain carries TRBV5-1 and TRBJ1-1; 10 nucleotides align to TRBD1. The V gene end was trimmed by 4 bases and the J gene end by 0 bases; junction bases not matched to a gene: 6. This CDR3 is 16 amino acids long. Germline CDR1 SGHRS, CDR2 YFSETQ. The CDR3 coding sequence is TGCGCCAGCAGCCCAGGGACAGGGGCCATGAACACTGAAGCTTTCTTT. This sequence encodes CASSPGTGAMNTEAFF.

This sequence joins TRBV19 and TRBJ2-3; TRBD1 agrees at 10 bases. CDR1 and CDR2 (germline): LNHDA, SQIVND (reference sequence). After removal of 2 bases from V and 1 base from J, the junction contained 3 bases not matched to a gene. The CDR3 is made up of 16 amino acids. The CDR3 coding sequence is TGTGCCAGTAGTATAAAGACAGGGGGCCGCACAGATACGCAGTATTTT. It translates to CASSIKTGGRTDTQYF.

In DNA, the CDR3 is TGTGCCAGCAGCGTAGACAGGGGGCAGACCTATGGCTACACCTTC. It specifies CASSVDRGQTYGYTF. This chain uses TRBV13 with TRBJ1-2; 10 nucleotides match TRBD1. This CDR3 has 15 residues. The ends lost 5 bases at V and 4 bases at J; junction bases unmatched: 7. Germline CDR1 and CDR2: PRHDT and FYEKMQ (reference sequence).

V is TRBV2 and J is TRBJ1-3; D might be TRBD1 (5 bases). CDR1 SNHLY and CDR2 FYNNEI come from the germline V gene. Trimming removed 0 bases from V and 0 bases from J, with 12 bases in between. The CDR3 is 17 residues long. DNA of the CDR3: TGTGCCAGCAGTGAAGCGGGGGGGATAAGCTCTGGAAACACCATATATTTT. This encodes CASSEAGGISSGNTIYF.

The CDR3 loop is CASRSAGGLLETQYF. Written as DNA, the CDR3 is TGTGCCAGCAGATCAGCGGGGGGGCTCTTGGAGACCCAGTACTTC. The V and J genes are TRBV11-2 and TRBJ2-5, with TRBD2 matching 10 bases. CDR1 and CDR2 (germline): SGHAT, FQNNGV. CDR3 length: 15 residues. The J segment lost 5 bases and the V segment lost 6 bases, leaving 9 bases of the junction unmatched. Complete variable domain (other parts from reference TRBV11-2 and TRBJ2-5): EAGVAQSPRYKIIEKRQSVAFWCNPISGHATLYWYQQILGQGPKLLIQFQNNGVVDDSQLPKDRFSAERLKGVDSTLKIQPAKLEDSAVYLCASRSAGGLLETQYFGPGTRLLVL.

As DNA, the CDR3 is TGTGCCAGCAGTGACATCCCCGGGGCCAACGTCCTGACTTTC. The encoded protein is CASSDIPGANVLTF. The chain uses TRBV6-1 and TRBJ2-6; D gene ambiguous. This CDR3 is 14 amino acids long. The germline V gene encodes CDR1 MNHNS and CDR2 SASEGT. With 3 bases removed from V and 4 bases from J, the gap between germline ends came to 7 bases.

V is TRBV19 and J is TRBJ1-1; 9 nucleotides line up with TRBD1. V lost 6 bases, J lost 5 bases, and 4 bases stayed unmatched. The CDR3 spans 13 residues. In germline, CDR1 is LNHDA, CDR2 SQIVND (reference sequence). CDR3: CASSGDRVTEAFF. The CDR3 DNA sequence: TGTGCCAGTAGCGGGGACAGGGTGACTGAAGCTTTCTTT.

The chain links TRBV24-1 to TRBJ1-3; 8 nucleotides line up with TRBD1. Trimming at V came to 5 bases and at J to 0 bases, leaving 11 bases not matched to a gene. The CDR3 consists of 18 residues. The germline V gene has CDR1 KGHDR and CDR2 SFDVKD. The CDR3 DNA follows: TGTGCCACCAGTGTTGACAGGGGACCAAACCTCTCTGGAAACACCATATATTTT. Amino acids: CATSVDRGPNLSGNTIYF.

The chain combines TRBV7-8 with TRBJ2-2; perhaps TRBD1 as D (5 bases). The CDR3 is 16 residues long. The V gene's germline CDR1 is SGHVS and CDR2 FQNEAQ. The V end lost 4 bases, the J end lost 1 base, and 13 bases lay between the germline ends. CDR3 coding DNA: TGTGCCAGCAGCTCGCCCGCAGGGATGAACACCGGGGAGCTGTTTTTT. It encodes CASSSPAGMNTGELFF.

This chain links TRBV6-5 with TRBJ2-7, with a weak D call TRBD2 (6 bases). Trimming pared 6 bases from V and 6 bases from J, leaving 15 bases between. The CDR3 spans 13 residues. Germline CDR1 MNHEY, CDR2 SVGAGI. The CDR3 region has the DNA TGTGCCAGCAGCCCCTTGGACTATTCCGAGCAGTACTTC. Translated, it gives CASSPLDYSEQYF.

The V gene is TRBV6-2 or TRBV6-3, the J gene TRBJ1-2; no definite D call. V was trimmed by 5 bases and J by 4 bases, leaving 8 bases between them. The germline V gene encodes CDR1 MNHEY and CDR2 SVGEGT. The CDR3 is 12 residues long. CDR3 DNA: TGTGCCAGCAGTATAACAGTCTATGGCTACACCTTC. Translation: CASSITVYGYTF.

The CDR3, as DNA: TGTGCCTGGAATTCAGGGGGAAATGAAAAACTGTTTTTT. The encoded protein is CAWNSGGNEKLFF. The chain couples TRBV30 to TRBJ1-4; 7 nucleotides line up with TRBD1. After removal of 4 bases from V and 5 bases from J, the junction contained 4 bases not matched to a gene. The CDR3 has 13 amino acids. The germline gives CDR1 GTSNPN, CDR2 SVGIG (reference sequence).

The V and J genes are TRBV6-5 and TRBJ2-7; D call uncertain. The CDR3 loop spans 15 amino acids. V lost 0 bases and J 3 bases, leaving 12 bases between the germline ends. CDR1 is MNHEY, CDR2 SVGAGI, per germline. The CDR3 is CASSYSSQRGYEQYF. CDR3 sequence (DNA): TGTGCCAGCAGTTACTCCTCCCAGAGAGGCTACGAGCAGTACTTC.

V is TRBV7-9 and J is TRBJ1-2; possible D gene TRBD1, 6 bases. The CDR3 runs to 14 residues. Germline V CDR1 and CDR2: SEHNR, FQNEAQ (reference sequence). The ends were cut back, 8 bases at V and 4 bases at J, with 17 bases in the middle. CDR3 loop: CASGTDRSIYGYTF. CDR3 bases: TGTGCCAGCGGAACCGACAGGAGTATCTATGGCTACACCTTC.

J is TRBJ1-2 and V is TRBV2; a possible D gene is TRBD1 (5 bases). Germline V gene data show CDR1 as SNHLY and CDR2 as FYNNEI. This CDR3 has 12 amino acids. V was trimmed by 6 bases and J by 4 bases, leaving 9 bases between them. In nucleotides, the CDR3 is TGTGCCAGCAGCGGGGGGGGCTATGGCTACACCTTC. This encodes CASSGGGYGYTF.

The chain carries TRBV19 and TRBJ2-7; 7 bases fit TRBD1. This CDR3 is built from 14 residues. With 5 bases clipped from V and 4 bases from J, the junction kept 8 bases outside the gene matches. Germline CDR1 is LNHDA and CDR2 is SQIVND (reference sequence). CDR3 amino acids: CASSPRQGSYEQYF. The CDR3 nucleotides read TGTGCCAGTAGTCCCCGACAGGGTTCGTACGAGCAGTACTTC.

The chain carries TRBV2 and TRBJ1-2; D might be TRBD1 (5 bases). CDR1 is SNHLY and CDR2 is FYNNEI in the germline V gene. V lost 2 bases to trimming and J lost 4 bases, with 20 bases between them. There are 17 residues in the CDR3. The CDR3 reads CASSESSGFLKGYGYTF. CDR3 bases: TGTGCCAGCAGTGAATCGTCAGGGTTTCTAAAAGGCTATGGCTACACCTTC.

The chain joins TRBV6-6 to TRBJ1-6; a weak D match, TRBD1 (5 bases). The germline V gene encodes CDR1 MNHNY and CDR2 SVGAGI (reference sequence). Trimming removed 4 bases from V and 9 bases from J, with 16 bases in between. The CDR3 is 15 residues long. In nucleotides, the CDR3 is TGTGCCAGCAGTTTCCCCGGACAATCGTTTTCACCCCTCCACTTT. This translates into CASSFPGQSFSPLHF.

This clone appeared once. This chain links TRBV5-8 with TRBJ2-4; TRBD2 aligns across 8 bases. The ends lost 4 bases at V and 5 bases at J; junction bases unmatched: 17. Germline V gene data show CDR1 as SGHTS and CDR2 as YDEGEE. CDR3 length equals 18 residues. This CDR3 reads CASSRSGGAGGNENIQYF. CDR3 DNA sequence: TGTGCCAGCAGCCGCAGTGGTGGGGCGGGGGGCAATGAAAACATTCAGTACTTC.

This clone was detected only a few times. The chain is built from TRBV27 and TRBJ1-2, with 7 bases that match TRBD1. The V segment lost 0 bases and the J segment 6 bases; nucleotides outside the gene matches: 10. The CDR3 is 16 amino acids. Germline values: CDR1 MNHEY, CDR2 SMNVEV (reference sequence). CDR3 DNA: TGTGCCAGCAGTTTATCGAGGGCAGGGGGTTCGAATGGCTACACCTTC. It encodes CASSLSRAGGSNGYTF.

The V call is TRBV7-3, the J call TRBJ2-5; 8 bases line up with TRBD2. Germline CDR1 reads SGHTA; CDR2 reads FQGTGA. The CDR3 loop spans 15 amino acids. V was clipped by 5 bases and J by 2 bases; unmatched bases: 7. CDR3 nucleotide sequence: TGTGCCAGCAGCCGAAGCGGGGGTACTCAAGAGACCCAGTACTTC. It specifies CASSRSGGTQETQYF.

The chain joins TRBV4-1 to TRBJ1-1; 7 bases are shared with TRBD1. Germline V CDR1 and CDR2: MGHRA, YSYEKL. Germline trimming cut 2 bases from V and 4 bases from J; bases unmatched to any gene: 4. This CDR3 is built from 14 residues. The CDR3 is CASSQPTGPTEAFF. Here the CDR3 DNA reads TGCGCCAGCAGCCAACCGACAGGGCCCACTGAAGCTTTCTTT.